This T cell receptor beta chain was identified during a study of CD8 T cells in ankylosing spondylitis. Study-level results: Some motif variants had been reported before (in reactive arthritis synovial fluid and blood). In peripheral blood, disease-linked CD8+ clones occurred at relatively low frequencies. Matched synovial fluid from ankylosing spondylitis patients was reported to be enriched for disease-linked clones. Blood from ankylosing spondylitis patients appeared to carry a characteristic roughly eight-variant TCR beta motif.

The sample holds many counts of this clonotype. The antigen remains unidentified. The TCR beta libraries were generated through quantitative 5'-RACE incorporating molecular barcodes. TCRdb analysed the 5' RACE reads with MiXCR anew, one entry per CDR3 protein. The sample has some 100,000 distinct CDR3 sequences; approximately 8.9% are singletons. The germline CDR1 and CDR2 sequences are PRHDT and FYEKMQ (reference sequence). V trimming: 5 bases; J trimming: 1 base; junction bases outside the gene matches: 6. This CDR3 spans 15 amino acids. Sequencing was carried out using blood, either unsorted or a sorted T cell fraction (not recorded which). This rearrangement joins TRBV13 to TRBJ2-5; 8 bases map to TRBD1. This receptor was identified in a male donor with ankylosing spondylitis. DNA of the CDR3: TGTGCCAGCAGCCCGACAGGGGTGGGCCAAGAGACCCAGTACTTC. It specifies CASSPTGVGQETQYF.